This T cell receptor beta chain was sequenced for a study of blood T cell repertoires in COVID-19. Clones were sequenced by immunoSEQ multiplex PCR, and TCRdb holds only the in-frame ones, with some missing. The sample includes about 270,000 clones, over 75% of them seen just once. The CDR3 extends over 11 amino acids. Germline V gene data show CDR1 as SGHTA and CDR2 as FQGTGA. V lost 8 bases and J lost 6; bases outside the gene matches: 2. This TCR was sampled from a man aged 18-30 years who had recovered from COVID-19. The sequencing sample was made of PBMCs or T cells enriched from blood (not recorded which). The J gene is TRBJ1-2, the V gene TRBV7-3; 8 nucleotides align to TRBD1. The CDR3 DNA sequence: TGTGCCAGCGCAGGGGGCGATGGCTACACCTTC. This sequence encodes CASAGGDGYTF. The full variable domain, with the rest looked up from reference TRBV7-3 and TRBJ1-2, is GAGVSQTPSNKVTEKGKYVELRCDPISGHTALYWYRQSLGQGPEFLIYFQGTGAADDSGLPNDRFFAVRPEGSVSTLKIQRTERGDSAVYLCASAGGDGYTFGSGTRLTVV.